This TCR beta chain emerged from a study of T cell changes during pregnancy in multiple sclerosis (dated 2019 in TCRdb). Context from the whole study: In women with multiple sclerosis, the researchers looked at how the T cell repertoire shifted as pregnancy progressed.

From its cysteine to its phenylalanine, the CDR3 spans 13 amino acids. Of all the DNA, just the CDR3 is kept, 39 bases in frame from base 1. The germline V gene (reference sequence) supplies CDR1 PRHDT and CDR2 FYEKMQ. V gives up 2 bases and J gives up 4 bases, and the segment between their germline ends measures 8 bases. Receptor libraries were prepared by the immunoSEQ multiplex PCR assay. TCRdb mirrors the immuneACCESS table, restricted to in-frame sequences. Some clones are absent from its copies; in checked studies, under half trace to an unresolved V gene, and the reason for the others is unknown. The sample records about 32,000 clones, 89% of which are singletons. In total, the top ten clones hold roughly 10% of the sample. Note on this clone: Its antigen remains undetermined. Per-nucleotide qualities are absent, and no much larger clonotype sits a single base away.

Source: CD8+ T cells from peripheral blood mononuclear cells, taken in the second trimester of pregnancy. The receptor comes from a female donor with multiple sclerosis, enrolled in a pregnancy study. Rearrangement joined TRBV13 to TRBJ1-1, with the D gene call left open. The DNA is as follows: TGTGCCAGCAGCTTATGGCAGGTCACTGAAGCTTTCTTT. This codes for CASSLWQVTEAFF.